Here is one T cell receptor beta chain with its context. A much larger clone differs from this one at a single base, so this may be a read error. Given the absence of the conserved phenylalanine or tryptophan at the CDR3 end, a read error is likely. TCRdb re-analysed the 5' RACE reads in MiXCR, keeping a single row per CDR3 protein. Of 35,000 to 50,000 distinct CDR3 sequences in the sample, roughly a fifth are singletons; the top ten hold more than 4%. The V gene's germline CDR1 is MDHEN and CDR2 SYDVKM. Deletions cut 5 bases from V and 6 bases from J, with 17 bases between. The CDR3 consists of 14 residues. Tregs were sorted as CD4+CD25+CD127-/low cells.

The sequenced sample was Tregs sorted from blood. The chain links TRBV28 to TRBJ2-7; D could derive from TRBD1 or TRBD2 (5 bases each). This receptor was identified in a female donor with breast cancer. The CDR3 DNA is TGTGCCAGCAGTCTCGGACCAATGAGGGGCGAGCAGTACCTC. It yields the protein CASSLGPMRGEQYL.